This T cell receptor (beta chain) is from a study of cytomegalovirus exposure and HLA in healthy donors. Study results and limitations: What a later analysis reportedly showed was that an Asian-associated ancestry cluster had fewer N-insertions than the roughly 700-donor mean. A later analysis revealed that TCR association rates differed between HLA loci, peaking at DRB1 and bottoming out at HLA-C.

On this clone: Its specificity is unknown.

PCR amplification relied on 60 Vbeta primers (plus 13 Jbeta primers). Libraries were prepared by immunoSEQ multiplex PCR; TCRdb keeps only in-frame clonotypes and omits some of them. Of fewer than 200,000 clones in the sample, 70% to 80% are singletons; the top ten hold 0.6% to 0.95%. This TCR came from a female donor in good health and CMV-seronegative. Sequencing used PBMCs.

CDR3 sequence: CASSRDSRTQYF. The CDR3 DNA is TGTGCCAGCAGCCGGGACTCACGAACGCAGTATTTT. The genes are TRBV27 and TRBJ2-3; D perhaps matches TRBD2 (6 bases). Germline CDR1 is MNHEY and CDR2 is SMNVEV (reference sequence). This CDR3 has 12 residues. V lost 6 bases and J lost 9, with 13 bases in between.